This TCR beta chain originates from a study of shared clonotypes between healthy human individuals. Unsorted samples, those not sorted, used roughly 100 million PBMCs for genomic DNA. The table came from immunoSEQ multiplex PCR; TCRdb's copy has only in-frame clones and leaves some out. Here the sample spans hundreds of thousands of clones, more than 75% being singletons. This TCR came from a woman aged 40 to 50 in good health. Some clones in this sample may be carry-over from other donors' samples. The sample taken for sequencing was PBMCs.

In nucleotides, the CDR3 is TGTGCCAGCAGTTACCGGGGGGCGGGGTACGAGCAGTACTTC. Translating gives CASSYRGAGYEQYF. The chain is built from TRBV6-5 and TRBJ2-7, with D tentatively TRBD2 (7 bases). The CDR3 has 14 amino acids. CDR1 and CDR2 (germline): MNHEY, SVGAGI. V lost 2 bases, J lost 4 bases, and 12 bases lay in between.